These 25 T cell receptor beta chains originate from one sample sequenced in a study of T cells in Graves' hyperthyroidism and ophthalmopathy. The CDR3 regions of TCR beta were amplified from RNA transcripts. The primer set for the first-round RT-PCR of the TCR CDR3 was HTBI. TCRdb reprocessed the multiplex PCR reads with MiXCR, giving one entry per CDR3 protein. The table lists about 250,000 distinct CDR3 sequences, approximately 21% of them singletons, with about 60% in the top ten. The sequencing input was blood. The receptors shown here come from a man aged 25-40 years with Graves' ophthalmopathy.

The chain uses TRBV6-1 and TRBJ2-2, with 11 bases matching TRBD2. Germline assignment: CDR1 MNHNS and CDR2 SASEGT. The CDR3 is 14 residues long. After removal of 7 bases from V and 5 bases from J, the junction contained 3 bases not matched to a gene. The CDR3 region has the DNA TGTGCCAGCATTCCTAGCGGGAGGACCGGGGAGCTGTTTTTT. It is translated as CASIPSGRTGELFF.

This clonotype was seen at least ten times. This sequence joins TRBV2 and TRBJ2-3, with TRBD2 matching 10 bases. Germline trimming cut 2 bases from V and 6 bases from J; bases unmatched to any gene: 8. CDR1 is SNHLY, CDR2 FYNNEI, per germline. The CDR3 covers 16 residues. CDR3 DNA: TGTGCCAGCAGTGAACGGAGCGGGAGGGTCATTGATACGCAGTATTTT. Translation gives CASSERSGRVIDTQYF.

This clonotype was detected a few times. The chain recombines TRBV6-1 with TRBJ1-5; D is ambiguous. The CDR3 contains 12 residues. Between the trimmed V and J ends, which lost 10 bases and 0 bases, there was a span of 7 bases. CDR1 and CDR2 from the germline V gene are MNHNS and SASEGT. The CDR3 is CANLDSNQPQHF. The CDR3 DNA follows: TGTGCCAACCTGGATAGCAATCAGCCCCAGCATTTT.

At least ten counts were recorded for this clonotype. The J gene is TRBJ1-2, the V gene TRBV28, with D possibly TRBD1 on 5 matching bases. The germline V gene has CDR1 MDHEN and CDR2 SYDVKM. Trimming took 6 bases from V and 0 from J, leaving 11 bases between them. This CDR3 spans 14 amino acids. The CDR3 loop is CASSRQNSNYGYTF. CDR3 sequence (DNA): TGTGCCAGCAGCCGACAGAACTCTAACTATGGCTACACCTTC.

The sample holds a few counts of this clonotype. The V and J genes are TRBV20-1 and TRBJ2-1; 16 positions agree with TRBD2. CDR1 is DFQATT and CDR2 is SNEGSKA in the germline V gene (reference sequence). The length of the CDR3 is 16 residues. Losses at the gene ends were 3 bases for V and 6 bases for J; bases not matched to a gene: 5. DNA of the CDR3: TGCAGTGCTAGGGGACTAGCGGGAGGGTCGGGCAATGAGCAGTTCTTC. Translation: CSARGLAGGSGNEQFF.

V and J are TRBV20-1 and TRBJ2-1, with TRBD2 matching 11 bases. Germline CDR1 is DFQATT and CDR2 is SNEGSKA (reference sequence). The ends lost 4 bases at V and 9 bases at J; junction bases unmatched: 14. This CDR3 has 16 residues. DNA of the CDR3: TGCAGTGCTAACGGGGCTAGCGGGGGGACAAGGAGTGAGCAGTTCTTC. Translation: CSANGASGGTRSEQFF.

The chain employs TRBV19 and TRBJ1-2; 8 bases are a match to TRBD1. The CDR3 length is 16 residues. V gave up 2 bases and J gave up 4 bases; unmatched junction bases: 9. The germline gives CDR1 LNHDA, CDR2 SQIVND (reference sequence). The CDR3 spells CASSIRPTGAGYGYTF. CDR3 bases: TGTGCCAGTAGTATACGACCGACAGGGGCGGGCTATGGCTACACCTTC.

The chain uses TRBV27 and TRBJ2-6; no definite D call. This CDR3 comprises 16 residues. V gave up 6 bases and J gave up 0 bases, with 12 bases separating them. Germline values: CDR1 MNHEY, CDR2 SMNVEV (reference sequence). CDR3 region: CASRWAGSSGANVLTF. The DNA of the CDR3 is TGTGCCAGCAGGTGGGCAGGCAGCTCTGGGGCCAACGTCCTGACTTTC.

This sequence joins TRBV5-4 and TRBJ2-7; D ambiguous. CDR3 length equals 17 residues. Germline loops: CDR1 SGHNT, CDR2 YYREEE (reference sequence). The V end was cut by 0 bases, the J end by 3 bases, with 19 bases between. Written as DNA, the CDR3 is TGTGCCAGCAGCTTGGCGGGTCAGGTGGCCGGTATCTACGAGCAGTACTTC. Protein product: CASSLAGQVAGIYEQYF. The variable domain in full, with the rest retrieved from reference TRBV5-4 and TRBJ2-7, is ETGVTQSPTHLIKTRGQQVTLRCSSQSGHNTVSWYQQALGQGPQFIFQYYREEENGRGNFPPRFSGLQFPNYSSELNVNALELDDSALYLCASSLAGQVAGIYEQYFGPGTRLTVT.

The J gene is TRBJ2-1, the V gene TRBV6-1; TRBD1 matches 11 bases. The CDR3 runs to 16 residues. Trimming at V came to 7 bases and at J to 4 bases, leaving 9 bases not matched to a gene. Germline V CDR1 and CDR2: MNHNS, SASEGT. The CDR3 bases are TGTGCCAGCAATATACCGGGACAGGGGGTTTACAATGAGCAGTTCTTC. It translates to CASNIPGQGVYNEQFF.

The rearrangement links TRBV5-1 to TRBJ2-2; 11 bases agree with TRBD1. Germline lookup yields CDR1 SGHRS and CDR2 YFSETQ. The CDR3 is 21 amino acids. Trimming at V came to 4 bases and at J to 2 bases, leaving 19 bases not matched to a gene. The CDR3 loop reads CASSPRGASYGTGGNTGELFF. The CDR3 coding sequence is TGCGCCAGCAGCCCCCGCGGGGCGTCATACGGGACAGGGGGAAACACCGGGGAGCTGTTTTTT.

V and J are TRBV6-5 and TRBJ2-5; 8 nucleotides agree with TRBD2. J lost 3 bases, V lost 4 bases, and 4 bases had no gene match. CDR1 is MNHEY and CDR2 is SVGAGI in the germline V gene. The CDR3 is made up of 14 amino acids. CDR3 amino acids: CASSSQAGEETQYF. CDR3 sequence (DNA): TGTGCCAGCAGTTCTCAAGCGGGAGAAGAGACCCAGTACTTC.

This clonotype was seen ten or more times. The chain is built from TRBV20-1 and TRBJ1-5; no reliable D call. CDR3 length: 15 residues. Per germline, CDR1 DFQATT and CDR2 SNEGSKA (reference sequence). V shed 1 base and J shed 0 bases, with 10 bases lying between them. CDR3 DNA: TGCAGTGCTAGAGCAGAGGAGACTAGCAATCAGCCCCAGCATTTT. Translating it yields CSARAEETSNQPQHF.

V gene TRBV9 combines with J gene TRBJ2-3; 13 bases are shared with TRBD2. J gave up 2 bases and V 2 bases, and 5 bases lay outside the gene matches. Germline-derived CDR1 and CDR2 are SGDLS and YYNGEE. The CDR3 consists of 17 residues. In DNA form, the CDR3 reads TGTGCCAGCAGCGTTGTGGGACTAGCGGGAACCACAGATACGCAGTATTTT. This codes for CASSVVGLAGTTDTQYF. The full variable domain, completed using reference TRBV9 and TRBJ2-3, is DSGVTQTPKHLITATGQRVTLRCSPRSGDLSVYWYQQSLDQGLQFLIQYYNGEERAKGNILERFSAQQFPDLHSELNLSSLELGDSALYFCASSVVGLAGTTDTQYFGPGTRLTVL.

This chain joins TRBV10-3 and TRBJ2-5, with TRBD1 matching over 11 bases. Germline values: CDR1 ENHRY, CDR2 SYGVKD. The CDR3 is 12 amino acids. Germline trimming cut 6 bases from V and 12 bases from J; bases unmatched to any gene: 6. CDR3 in amino acids: CAISRDRGSEYF. The CDR3 DNA follows: TGTGCCATCAGCCGGGACAGGGGGTCCGAGTACTTC.

The chain links TRBV2 to TRBJ2-7; 16 nucleotides align to TRBD2. The junction had 10 bases not matched to a gene; V was cut back by 5 bases and J by 3 bases. CDR3 length equals 18 residues. Germline CDR1 and CDR2: SNHLY and FYNNEI. The CDR3 DNA is TGTGCCAGCAGTACCGGGACTAGCGGGAGGGCCGGGTACTACGAGCAGTACTTC. Its translation: CASSTGTSGRAGYYEQYF.

As for this clonotype: This may stem from a read error, because a much larger clone lies one nucleotide away. V usage is TRBV20-1 and J usage is TRBJ1-2; the D is unclear. Per the germline V gene, CDR1 is DFQATT and CDR2 is SNEGSKA (reference sequence). The CDR3 totals 13 residues. V lost 1 base, J lost 0 bases, and 6 bases lay in between. The CDR3 region has the DNA TGCAGTGCTAGAGCCCAGGCTAACTATGGCTACACCTTC. The encoded protein is CSARAQANYGYTF.

This rearrangement joins TRBV28 to TRBJ2-6; 7 bases are shared with TRBD1. Trimming took 5 bases from V and 0 from J; bases not matched to a gene: 10. Germline V gives CDR1 MDHEN, CDR2 SYDVKM. The CDR3 sequence is 18 residues long. The CDR3 loop reads CASSPTGQYVSGANVLTF. The CDR3, as DNA: TGTGCCAGCAGTCCAACGGGACAGTATGTCTCTGGGGCCAACGTCCTGACTTTC.

This clonotype was recorded many times. The chain uses TRBV12-3 or TRBV12-4 and TRBJ2-1, with a possible D match to TRBD2 (6 bases). The ends were cut back, 6 bases at V and 0 bases at J, with 12 bases in the middle. CDR3 length: 15 amino acids. The CDR3: CASRPGLSSYNEQFF. The DNA of the CDR3 is TGTGCCAGCAGACCGGGACTTAGCTCCTACAATGAGCAGTTCTTC.

In this sample, this clonotype turned up many times. The genes are TRBV13 and TRBJ2-1; 8 positions agree with TRBD2. CDR1 and CDR2 from the germline V gene are PRHDT and FYEKMQ (reference sequence). This CDR3 contains 14 residues. The J segment lost 7 bases and the V segment lost 3 bases, leaving 5 bases of the junction unmatched. The CDR3 nucleotides are TGTGCCAGCAGCTTGGGCGGGAGGATAAATGAGCAGTTCTTC. Translation: CASSLGGRINEQFF.

This clonotype was counted at least ten times. This rearrangement joins TRBV9 to TRBJ2-1, with D maybe TRBD2 (6 bases). Trimming pared 0 bases from V and 6 bases from J, leaving 13 bases between. Per the germline V gene, CDR1 is SGDLS and CDR2 is YYNGEE. The CDR3 is 15 residues long. The CDR3 here is CASSVAEGRPNEQFF. DNA of the CDR3: TGTGCCAGCAGCGTAGCGGAGGGGCGACCCAATGAGCAGTTCTTC.

The chain carries TRBV25-1 and TRBJ2-5; possible D gene TRBD1, 5 bases. CDR3 size: 14 residues. Looked up from germline, CDR1 is MGHDK and CDR2 is SYGVNS. Trimming stripped 3 bases from V and 4 bases from J, with 12 bases between. The CDR3 DNA sequence: TGTGCCAGCAGTGATTCAGGGTGGGGAGAGACCCAGTACTTC. The encoded protein is CASSDSGWGETQYF. Full variable domain (rest looked up from reference TRBV25-1 and TRBJ2-5): EADIYQTPRYLVIGTGKKITLECSQTMGHDKMYWYQQDPGMELHLIHYSYGVNSTEKGDLSSESTVSRIRTEHFPLTLESARPSHTSQYLCASSDSGWGETQYFGPGTRLLVL.

The rearrangement joins TRBV5-8 to TRBJ1-1; D is ambiguous. The CDR3 runs to 13 residues. Germline V CDR1 and CDR2: SGHTS, YDEGEE. Trimming left V 0 bases short and J 7 bases short, with 10 bases between. As DNA, the CDR3 is TGTGCCAGCAGCTTGGGTGGGTCTCGTGAAGCTTTCTTT. Residues: CASSLGGSREAFF.

This clonotype has a single count. This chain connects TRBV6-1 to TRBJ2-7; D is perhaps TRBD1 or TRBD2 (5 bases each). V dropped 9 bases and J dropped 1 base, with 19 bases sitting between them. This CDR3 region has 15 residues. CDR1 MNHNS and CDR2 SASEGT come from the germline V gene. CDR3 nucleotides: TGTGCCAGTAGGGGAATGGGTTCGGGGTCCTACGAGCAGTACTTC. Translation gives CASRGMGSGSYEQYF.

This clonotype was recorded many times. The chain's CDR3 is CASSYSGLKLNYGYTF. CDR3 nucleotide sequence: TGTGCCAGCAGTTACTCGGGCCTGAAACTCAACTATGGCTACACCTTC. The rearrangement uses TRBV6-5 and TRBJ1-2; D gene unclear. CDR3 length equals 16 residues. Germline V gives CDR1 MNHEY, CDR2 SVGAGI. The V and J ends lost 0 bases and 2 bases respectively, with 13 bases between them.